These 24 T cell receptor delta chains were sequenced from one sample in a study of gamma-delta chains in newborns, infants, children. TCRdb re-called clones from the reads using CATT. The table records over 6,500 delta-chain clones, 2.1% of them present only once. Sequences were obtained from blood. These receptors were obtained from a child who was a newborn, infant or young child, either healthy, febrile or measles-vaccinated (not recorded which).

Remarks on this clone: TCRdb lists the protein of a much larger clone for this DNA, which differs at residue 5, so this is likely a read error; the protein given here is translated from the DNA itself. The V gene is TRDV2, the J gene TRDJ2; 10 nucleotides match TRDD3. Germline V gene data show CDR1 as GEAIGNYY and CDR2 as EKD. The CDR3 contains 13 residues. The V segment lost 3 bases and the J segment 9 bases; nucleotides outside the gene matches: 3. The CDR3 DNA is TGTGCCTGTGACGCCTGGGGGATATCACAACTCTTCTTT. Translation gives CACDAWGISQLFF.

Points on this clone: This probably arose from a read error, given a far larger clone one base away. The chain uses TRDV2 and TRDJ3; TRDD3 agrees at 7 bases. The ends lost 1 base at V and 0 bases at J; junction bases unmatched: 17. The CDR3 spans 22 residues. CDR1 and CDR2 (germline): GEAIGNYY, EKD. The CDR3 bases are TGTGCCTGTGACACAAGGAGTACTCTGGCGGATACGAGCTCCTGGGACACCCGACAGATGTTTTTC. Translated, it gives CACDTRSTLADTSSWDTRQMFF.

Regarding this clone: TCRdb has a much larger clone's protein, which differs at residue 16 from the translation of this DNA, likely because of a read error; what is shown is the protein translated from the DNA. Other DNA variants within this sample encode the same CDR3. This rearrangement joins TRDV2 to TRDJ3; 11 bases are shared with TRDD3. The germline CDR1 and CDR2 sequences are GEAIGNYY and EKD. This CDR3 has 18 amino acids. The chain's CDR3 is CACDTGGYASWDTRQTFF. The CDR3 coding sequence is TGTGCCTGTGACACTGGGGGATACGCGTCTTGGGACACCCGACAGACGTTTTTC.

The rearrangement uses TRDV2 and TRDJ3; 8 bases fit TRDD3. The CDR3 has 18 amino acids. Germline loops: CDR1 GEAIGNYY, CDR2 EKD. The J segment lost 2 bases and the V segment lost 2 bases, leaving 7 bases of the junction unmatched. CDR3 region: CACDILGDTPWDTRQMFF. The CDR3 DNA follows: TGTGCCTGTGACATACTAGGGGATACTCCCTGGGACACCCGACAGATGTTTTTC.

Comments on this clone: TCRdb's entry gives the protein of a much larger clone, which mismatches this DNA's translation at residue 11, likely from a read error; the protein reported here is translated from the DNA. The rearrangement uses TRDV2 and TRDJ1; TRDD3 matches at 8 bases. The CDR3 has 18 residues. Germline CDR1 and CDR2: GEAIGNYY and EKD. Trimming cost V 0 bases and J 4 bases; bases outside gene matches: 15. The CDR3 reads CACDTAESGGCLGDKLIF. The CDR3 bases are TGTGCCTGTGACACCGCGGAGAGTGGGGGATGCCTGGGCGATAAACTCATCTTT.

This clone was observed a few times. A much larger clonotype is one base distant, so this may be a read error. At the DNA level, this CDR3 is encoded by other sequences in the same sample as well. The rearrangement links TRDV2 to TRDJ3, with 13 bases identical to TRDD3. V was pared by 0 bases and J by 1 base, with 11 bases of the junction left unmatched. Germline V CDR1 and CDR2: GEAIGNYY, EKD. The CDR3 loop spans 22 amino acids. For the CDR3, the DNA is TGTGCCTGTGACACCATTCGTACTGGGGGATACGGAGGTTCCTGGGACACCCGACAGATGTTTTTC. This encodes CACDTIRTGGYGGSWDTRQMFF.

The J gene is TRDJ3, the V gene TRDV2; the D is unclear. Trimming pared 0 bases from V and 0 bases from J, leaving 11 bases between. This CDR3 region has 18 residues. From germline, CDR1 is GEAIGNYY and CDR2 EKD. CDR3 region: CACDTWRPISWDTRQMFF. The CDR3 DNA sequence: TGTGCCTGTGACACCTGGAGGCCGATCTCCTGGGACACCCGACAGATGTTTTTC.

Comment on this clone: TCRdb has a much larger clone's protein, which differs at residue 17 from the translation of this DNA, likely because of a read error; what is shown is the protein translated from the DNA. This rearrangement joins TRDV3 to TRDJ3; 10 nucleotides align to TRDD3. Germline values: CDR1 TVYSNPD, CDR2 GDNSRS (reference sequence). The CDR3 contains 19 residues. The CDR3 is CAFRVLGDGPSWDTRQVFF. CDR3 sequence (DNA): TGTGCCTTTAGGGTACTGGGGGATGGCCCCTCCTGGGACACCCGACAGGTGTTTTTC.

For this clone: Only one base separates this from a far larger clonotype, so it likely reflects a read error. This sequence joins TRDV2 and TRDJ3; 12 bases agree with TRDD3. The CDR3 sequence is 20 residues long. Germline V gene data show CDR1 as GEAIGNYY and CDR2 as EKD. The CDR3 DNA reads as TGTGCCCGTGACTCTACTGGGGGATACCCCAGCTCCTGGGACACCCGACAGATGTTTTTC. This codes for CARDSTGGYPSSWDTRQMFF.

Of note for this clone: The TCRdb protein comes from a much larger clone and disagrees with this DNA's translation at residue 15, likely due to a read error; the protein given here is derived from the DNA. The V gene is TRDV2, the J gene TRDJ3, with TRDD3 matching over 11 bases. In germline, CDR1 is GEAIGNYY, CDR2 EKD. This CDR3 region has 18 residues. The CDR3 region is CACDALLGDSWDTRRMFF. The CDR3 DNA reads as TGTGCCTGTGACGCTCTACTGGGGGATAGCTGGGACACCCGACGGATGTTTTTC.

About this clone itself: Translating this DNA gives a protein that differs at residue 10 from the TCRdb one, which belongs to a much larger clone; a read error is likely, and the protein shown is this translation. Other DNA sequences in this sample translate to the same CDR3. The V and J genes are TRDV2 and TRDJ1; 7 positions match TRDD3. This CDR3 region has 18 residues. Germline V gene data show CDR1 as GEAIGNYY and CDR2 as EKD. Trimming cost V 0 bases and J 5 bases; bases outside gene matches: 17. As DNA, the CDR3 is TGTGCCTGTGACACCGGAAACACTGGGGTATACGCAGCGGATAAACTCATCTTT. Translation gives CACDTGNTGVYAADKLIF.

As concerns this clone: The translation of this DNA and the TCRdb protein of a much larger clone differ at residue 5, probably owing to a read error; the protein shown here is translated from the DNA. The V call is TRDV2, the J call TRDJ3; a weak D match, TRDD3 (6 bases). Trimming took off 3 bases at V and 0 bases at J, with 14 bases between the two ends. The CDR3 sequence is 18 residues long. Looked up from germline, CDR1 is GEAIGNYY and CDR2 is EKD. The CDR3 coding sequence is TGTGCCTGTGACGCCGGCTGGGGAAGCTCCTGGGACACCCGACAGATGTTTTTC. Its translation: CACDAGWGSSWDTRQMFF.

This clone appeared a few times. Given a much more abundant clone one base away, this may be a read error. The sample holds other DNA sequences that translate to the same CDR3. The V call is TRDV2, the J call TRDJ3; 11 positions match TRDD3. Germline V gene lookup returns CDR1 GEAIGNYY and CDR2 EKD. The CDR3 spans 19 residues. The CDR3 reads CACDTGGYGSSWDTRQMFF. Here the CDR3 DNA reads TGTGCCTGTGACACTGGGGGATACGGTAGCTCCTGGGACACCCGGCAGATGTTTTTC.

By its share, this clone is large. Different DNA sequences within this sample yield the same CDR3. The chain links TRDV2 to TRDJ3, with 11 bases matching TRDD3. Trimming took 2 bases from V and 0 from J; bases not matched to a gene: 2. The CDR3 contains 18 residues. Looked up from germline, CDR1 is GEAIGNYY and CDR2 is EKD. CDR3 sequence: CACDILGDSSWDTRQMFF. As DNA, the CDR3 is TGTGCCTGTGACATACTGGGGGATAGCTCCTGGGACACCCGACAGATGTTTTTC.

Remarks on this clone: A single base separates this from a much larger clone, so it may be a read error. The sample contains more than one DNA sequence encoding this CDR3. The chain uses TRDV1 and TRDJ1, with 7 bases aligning to TRDD3. Looked up from germline, CDR1 is TSWWSYY and CDR2 is QGS. The CDR3 has 22 amino acids. The J segment lost 0 bases and the V segment lost 5 bases, leaving 27 bases of the junction unmatched. CDR3 sequence: CALGPYNSVNYWGTHHTDKLIF. The CDR3, as DNA: TGTGCTCTTGGGCCATATAATAGCGTAAACTACTGGGGAACCCATCACACCGATAAACTCATCTTT.

This clone is categorized as medium-sized. CDR3 coding DNA: TGTGCCTGTGACACCTGGGGGACCAACTCCTGGGACACCCGACAGATGTTTTTC. Residues: CACDTWGTNSWDTRQMFF. The chain is built from TRDV2 and TRDJ3, with 7 bases that match TRDD3. V shed 0 bases and J 0 bases; nucleotides not matched to a gene: 4. CDR1 is GEAIGNYY, CDR2 EKD, per germline. This CDR3 is 18 amino acids long.

Concerning this clone: A junction end diverges from the germline sequence, so it may reflect a read error. The sample contains more than one DNA sequence encoding this CDR3. The V and J genes are TRDV2 and TRDJ2; 8 positions agree with TRDD3. The CDR3 is 15 residues long. Looked up from germline, CDR1 is GEAIGNYY and CDR2 is EKD. The CDR3 bases are TGTGCCTGTGAATTACTGGGGGGTTTGACAGCACACCTCTTCTTT. It encodes CACELLGGLTAHLFF.

Only a few counts were recorded for this clone. The translation of this DNA and the TCRdb protein of a much larger clone differ at residue 10, probably owing to a read error; the protein shown here is translated from the DNA. Distinct nucleotide sequences in the sample also encode this CDR3. The chain recombines TRDV2 with TRDJ3; 12 bases agree with TRDD3. Germline-derived CDR1 and CDR2 are GEAIGNYY and EKD. The CDR3 consists of 20 residues. The junction had 8 bases not matched to a gene; V was cut back by 3 bases and J by 0 bases. The CDR3 nucleotides are TGTGCCTGTGACTACTGGGGGATACCAATACTCTCCTGGGACACCCGACAGATGTTTTTC. Translated, it gives CACDYWGIPILSWDTRQMFF.

This clone has more than one count but fewer than ten. TCRdb's protein, taken from a much larger clone, differs from this DNA's translation at residue 4, likely owing to a read error; the protein displayed comes from the DNA. The chain carries TRDV2 and TRDJ1; TRDD3 aligns across 8 bases. Looked up from germline, CDR1 is GEAIGNYY and CDR2 is EKD. There are 17 residues in the CDR3. CDR3 in amino acids: CACGTVGDPGVADKLIF. Here the CDR3 DNA reads TGTGCCTGTGGCACCGTGGGGGATCCCGGGGTGGCCGATAAACTCATCTTT.

This clone was observed a handful of times. The limits of the CDR3 on the DNA are not certain, so only TCRdb's listed CDR3 is given. The chain uses TRAV29/DV5 and TRDJ3; the table's D call of TRDD3 was not tested on the DNA. Germline V gives CDR1 NSMFDY, CDR2 ISSIKDK. The CDR3 is made up of 23 amino acids, end residues included. CDR3 loop: CSVLLCSKRGGYVGSWDTRQMFF.

A few counts support this clone. The translation of this DNA and the TCRdb protein of a much larger clone differ at residue 13, probably owing to a read error; the protein shown here is translated from the DNA. The rearrangement uses TRDV2 and TRDJ1, with 10 bases identical to TRDD3. Germline loops: CDR1 GEAIGNYY, CDR2 EKD. The CDR3 loop spans 18 amino acids. The V and J ends lost 0 bases and 4 bases, in that order; junction bases with no gene match: 13. The CDR3, as DNA: TGTGCCTGTGACACCGCGGAGAGTGGGGGATACCTGGACGATAAACTCATCTTT. As protein: CACDTAESGGYLDDKLIF.

Note on this clone: TCRdb records a much larger clone's protein for this DNA, with a difference at residue 8 that likely arises from a read error; the protein given is the translation of the DNA. V and J are TRDV2 and TRDJ1; D uncertain. The CDR3 runs to 17 residues. Trimming pared 0 bases from V and 0 bases from J, leaving 16 bases between. Per the germline V gene, CDR1 is GEAIGNYY and CDR2 is EKD. This CDR3 reads CACDTVGCGSYTDKLIF. The CDR3 nucleotides are TGTGCCTGTGACACCGTAGGATGCGGGTCCTACACCGATAAACTCATCTTT.

By its share, this clone is medium-sized. Other DNA sequences of this sample code for an identical CDR3. The chain recombines TRDV2 with TRDJ3; 11 nucleotides align to TRDD3. V shed 2 bases, J shed 3 bases, and the junction held 2 bases outside the gene matches. Looked up from germline, CDR1 is GEAIGNYY and CDR2 is EKD. This CDR3 contains 17 residues. CDR3 sequence (DNA): TGTGCCTGTGACAATACTGGGGGATACTGGGACACCCGACAGATGTTTTTC. Translation gives CACDNTGGYWDTRQMFF.

A word on this clone: TCRdb's protein for this DNA is that of a much larger clone and differs from the translation at residue 11, likely a read error; the protein shown is the DNA translation. The chain employs TRDV2 and TRDJ3; tentative D call: TRDD3 (5 bases). CDR3 length: 18 residues. CDR1 and CDR2 (germline): GEAIGNYY, EKD. Deletions cut 3 bases from V and 5 bases from J, with 19 bases between. The CDR3 reads CACDPREGFPRDTRQMFF. CDR3 coding DNA: TGTGCCTGTGACCCCCGCGAGGGATTCCCCCGGGACACCCGACAGATGTTTTTC.